This TCR beta chain was sequenced for a study of blood T cell repertoires in COVID-19. Whole-study context: Sites across the United States, Italy and Spain contributed samples from acute and convalescent COVID-19. Sample material is recorded as cDNA or gDNA derived from T cells, B-cell-depleted T cells, or PBMCs.

The V gene lost 11 bases and the J gene lost 0 bases, with 10 bases spanning the gap. The CDR3 length is 12 residues. Germline values: CDR1 SEHNR, CDR2 FQNEAQ (reference sequence). As handled by the study authors: Amplified reference gene primers provided the basis for estimating nucleated cell counts. Repertoires were generated with immunoSEQ multiplex PCR, while TCRdb's copy carries only in-frame clones and drops some. The V and J calls and clone size are taken from that table; D and trimming were inferred from the DNA. The sample holds roughly 100,000 clones, about 75% seen once. This clone was found a few times.

The sample consisted of peripheral blood. This TCR was recovered from a woman between 65 and 79 years old with acute or convalescent COVID-19. This chain connects TRBV7-9 to TRBJ1-1, with a tentative D call TRBD1 (6 bases). CDR3 coding DNA: TGTGCCGGCGACAGGATGAACACTGAAGCTTTCTTT. Amino acids: CAGDRMNTEAFF. The full variable domain, with the rest looked up from reference TRBV7-9 and TRBJ1-1, is DTGVSQNPRHKITKRGQNVTFRCDPISEHNRLYWYRQTLGQGPEFLTYFQNEAQLEKSRLLSDRFSAERPKGSFSTLEIQRTEQGDSAMYLCAGDRMNTEAFFGQGTRLTVV.